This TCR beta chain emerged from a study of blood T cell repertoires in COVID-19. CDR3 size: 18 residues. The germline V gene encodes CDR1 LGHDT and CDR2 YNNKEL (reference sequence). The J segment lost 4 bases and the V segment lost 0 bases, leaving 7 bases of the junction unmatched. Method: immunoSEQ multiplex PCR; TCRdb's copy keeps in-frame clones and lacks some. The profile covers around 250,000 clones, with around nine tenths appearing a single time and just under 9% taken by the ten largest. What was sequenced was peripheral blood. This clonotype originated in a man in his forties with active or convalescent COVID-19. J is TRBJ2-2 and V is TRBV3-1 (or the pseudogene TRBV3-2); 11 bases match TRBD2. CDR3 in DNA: TGTGCCAGCAGCCAAGACCCGGGACTAGCGGTGAGCACCGGGGAGCTGTTTTTT. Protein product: CASSQDPGLAVSTGELFF.